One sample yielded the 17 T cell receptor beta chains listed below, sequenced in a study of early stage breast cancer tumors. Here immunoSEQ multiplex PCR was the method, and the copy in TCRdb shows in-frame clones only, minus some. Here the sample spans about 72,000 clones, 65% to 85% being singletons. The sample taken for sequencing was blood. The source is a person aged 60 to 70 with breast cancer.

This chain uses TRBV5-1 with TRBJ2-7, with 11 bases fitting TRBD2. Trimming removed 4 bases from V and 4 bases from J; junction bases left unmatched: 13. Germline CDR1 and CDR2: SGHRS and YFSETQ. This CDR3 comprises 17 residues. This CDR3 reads CASSQPGTSGPGYEQYF. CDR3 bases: TGCGCCAGCAGCCAGCCTGGGACTAGCGGTCCTGGTTACGAGCAGTACTTC.

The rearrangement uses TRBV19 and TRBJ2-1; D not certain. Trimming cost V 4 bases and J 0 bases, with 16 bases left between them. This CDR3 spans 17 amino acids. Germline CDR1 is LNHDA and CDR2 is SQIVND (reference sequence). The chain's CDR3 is CASSTRTAVASYNEQFF. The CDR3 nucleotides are TGTGCCAGTAGTACCCGCACGGCGGTGGCCTCCTACAATGAGCAGTTCTTC.

The CDR3 nucleotides read TGTGCCAGCAGCGGGGGTAACCTGCAAAGCACAGATACGCAGTATTTT. Its protein is CASSGGNLQSTDTQYF. The gene calls are TRBV5-4 and TRBJ2-3, with D perhaps TRBD1 or TRBD2 (5 bases each). From germline, CDR1 is SGHNT and CDR2 YYREEE (reference sequence). CDR3 length: 16 amino acids. Trimming took 4 bases from V and 0 from J, leaving 15 bases between them. The complete variable domain, with remaining parts taken from reference TRBV5-4 and TRBJ2-3, reads ETGVTQSPTHLIKTRGQQVTLRCSSQSGHNTVSWYQQALGQGPQFIFQYYREEENGRGNFPPRFSGLQFPNYSSELNVNALELDDSALYLCASSGGNLQSTDTQYFGPGTRLTVL.

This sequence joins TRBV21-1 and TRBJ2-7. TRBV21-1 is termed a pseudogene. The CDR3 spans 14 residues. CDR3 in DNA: TGTGCCAGCAGCAAAAGGACGGGCCTCTACGAGCAGTACTTC. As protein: CASSKRTGLYEQYF.

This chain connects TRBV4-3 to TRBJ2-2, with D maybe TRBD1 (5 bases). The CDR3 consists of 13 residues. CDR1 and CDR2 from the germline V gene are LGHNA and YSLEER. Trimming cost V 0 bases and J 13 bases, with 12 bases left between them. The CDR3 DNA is TGCGCCAGCAGCCAAGATAGGCAGGGCGCGCTGTTTTTT. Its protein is CASSQDRQGALFF.

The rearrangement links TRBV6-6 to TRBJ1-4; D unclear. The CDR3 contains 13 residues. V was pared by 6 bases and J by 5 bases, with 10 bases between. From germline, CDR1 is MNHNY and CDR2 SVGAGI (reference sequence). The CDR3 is CASRNRENEKLFF. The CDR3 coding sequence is TGTGCCAGCAGAAACCGGGAGAATGAAAAACTGTTTTTT.

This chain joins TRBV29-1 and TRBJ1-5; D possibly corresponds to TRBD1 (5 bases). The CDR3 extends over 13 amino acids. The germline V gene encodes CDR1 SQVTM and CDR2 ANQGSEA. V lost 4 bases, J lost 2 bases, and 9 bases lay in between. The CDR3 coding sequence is TGCAGCGTTGGGGGGAAAGGCAATCAGCCCCAGCATTTT. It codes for CSVGGKGNQPQHF.

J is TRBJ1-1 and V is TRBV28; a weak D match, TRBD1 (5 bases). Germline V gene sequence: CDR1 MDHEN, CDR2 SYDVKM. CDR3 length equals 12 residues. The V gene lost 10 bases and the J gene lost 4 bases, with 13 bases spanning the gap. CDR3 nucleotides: TGTGCCATCTCAGGGCCCGGCACTGAAGCTTTCTTT. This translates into CAISGPGTEAFF.

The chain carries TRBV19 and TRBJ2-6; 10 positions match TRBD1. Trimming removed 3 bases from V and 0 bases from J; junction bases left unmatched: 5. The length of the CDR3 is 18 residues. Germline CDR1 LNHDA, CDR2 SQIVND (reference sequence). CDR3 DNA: TGTGCCAGTAGTATGGACAGGGGGGCCCTCTCTGGGGCCAACGTCCTGACTTTC. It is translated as CASSMDRGALSGANVLTF. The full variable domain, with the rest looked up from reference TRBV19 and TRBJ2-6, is DGGITQSPKYLFRKEGQNVTLSCEQNLNHDAMYWYRQDPGQGLRLIYYSQIVNDFQKGDIAEGYSVSREKKESFPLTVTSAQKNPTAFYLCASSMDRGALSGANVLTFGAGSRLTVL.

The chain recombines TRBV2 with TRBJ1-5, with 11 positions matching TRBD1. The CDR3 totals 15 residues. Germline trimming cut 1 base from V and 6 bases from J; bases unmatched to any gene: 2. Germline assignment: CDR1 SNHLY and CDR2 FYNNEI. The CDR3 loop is CASSEGGTGGQPQHF. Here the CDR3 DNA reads TGTGCCAGCAGTGAAGGGGGGACAGGGGGTCAGCCCCAGCATTTT.

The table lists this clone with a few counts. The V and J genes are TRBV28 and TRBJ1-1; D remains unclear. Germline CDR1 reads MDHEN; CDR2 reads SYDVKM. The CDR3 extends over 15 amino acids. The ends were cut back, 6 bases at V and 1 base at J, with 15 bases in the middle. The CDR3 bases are TGTGCCAGCAGAGACCTCGGACGGACGAACACTGAAGCTTTCTTT. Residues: CASRDLGRTNTEAFF.

The CDR3 DNA follows: TGTGCCAGCAGCTTAGGGCAGCAAAACATTCAGTACTTC. It translates to CASSLGQQNIQYF. The chain employs TRBV11-3 and TRBJ2-4; no firm D call. Germline values: CDR1 SGHNT, CDR2 YENEEA. There are 13 residues in the CDR3. Trimming left V 1 base short and J 5 bases short, with 6 bases between.

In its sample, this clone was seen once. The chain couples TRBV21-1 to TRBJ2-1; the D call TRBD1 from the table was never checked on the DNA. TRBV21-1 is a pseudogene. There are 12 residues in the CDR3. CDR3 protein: CASSKTRNKQFF. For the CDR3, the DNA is TGTGCCAGCAGCAAAACAAGAAATAAGCAGTTCTTC.

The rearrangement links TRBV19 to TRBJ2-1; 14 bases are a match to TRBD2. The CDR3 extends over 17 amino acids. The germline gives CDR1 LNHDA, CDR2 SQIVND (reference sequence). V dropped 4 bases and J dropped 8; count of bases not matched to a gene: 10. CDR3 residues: CASSRTSGGTRLDEQFF. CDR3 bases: TGTGCCAGTAGTAGGACTAGCGGGGGGACACGATTAGATGAGCAGTTCTTC.

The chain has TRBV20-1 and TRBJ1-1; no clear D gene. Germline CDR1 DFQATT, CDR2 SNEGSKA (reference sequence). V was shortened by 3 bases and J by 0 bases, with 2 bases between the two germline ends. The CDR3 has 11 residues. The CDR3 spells CSASLNTEAFF. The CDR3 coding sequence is TGCAGTGCTAGTTTGAACACTGAAGCTTTCTTT.

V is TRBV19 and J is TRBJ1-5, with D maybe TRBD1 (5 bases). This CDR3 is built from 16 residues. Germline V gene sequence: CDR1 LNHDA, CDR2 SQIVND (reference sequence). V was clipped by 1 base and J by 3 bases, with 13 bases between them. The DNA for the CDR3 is TGTGCCAGTAGTATAGTTGGGGGGTATGCCAATCAGCCCCAGCATTTT. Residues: CASSIVGGYANQPQHF.

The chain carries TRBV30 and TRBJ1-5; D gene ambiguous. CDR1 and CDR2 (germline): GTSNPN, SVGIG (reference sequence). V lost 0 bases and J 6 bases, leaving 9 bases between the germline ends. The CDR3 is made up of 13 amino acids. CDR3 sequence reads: CAWSVGSSQPQHF. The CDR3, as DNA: TGTGCCTGGAGTGTCGGCAGCTCTCAGCCCCAGCATTTT.